Each of the 22 T cell receptor beta chains below was sequenced from the same sample in a study of blood T cell repertoires in COVID-19. Only in-frame clones appear in the TCRdb table, and some are missing; sequencing was by immunoSEQ multiplex PCR. There are approximately 260,000 clones in the sample; around nine tenths occur only once, and around 1.8% lies in the top ten. Material: PBMCs or T cells enriched from blood (not recorded which). These receptors all stem from a woman between 18 and 29 years old who had recovered from COVID-19.

This rearrangement joins TRBV12-3 or TRBV12-4 to TRBJ1-1; D is possibly TRBD1 (6 bases). Trimming shortened V by 2 bases and J by 10 bases, and 14 bases separated the two germline ends. The CDR3 consists of 13 residues. The CDR3 DNA is TGTGCCAGCAGTTTACGGGAACAGGGAGCAGCTTTCTTT. It specifies CASSLREQGAAFF.

CDR3 sequence reads: CASSVFSGSQETQYF. The CDR3 DNA follows: TGTGCCAGCAGCGTATTTAGCGGGTCCCAGGAGACCCAGTACTTC. V and J are TRBV9 and TRBJ2-5; 7 bases are shared with TRBD2. Germline V CDR1 and CDR2: SGDLS, YYNGEE. This CDR3 is built from 15 residues. Trimming at V came to 1 base and at J to 5 bases, leaving 8 bases not matched to a gene. The complete variable domain, with remaining parts taken from reference TRBV9 and TRBJ2-5, reads DSGVTQTPKHLITATGQRVTLRCSPRSGDLSVYWYQQSLDQGLQFLIQYYNGEERAKGNILERFSAQQFPDLHSELNLSSLELGDSALYFCASSVFSGSQETQYFGPGTRLLVL.

The rearrangement uses TRBV2 and TRBJ2-3; TRBD2 matches 9 bases. This CDR3 spans 15 amino acids. CDR1 is SNHLY, CDR2 FYNNEI, per germline. V lost 6 bases and J lost 2; bases outside the gene matches: 6. The CDR3 DNA reads TGTGCCAGCAGCCCGGGACTAGCAGACACAGATACGCAGTATTTT. This codes for CASSPGLADTDTQYF.

Concerning this clone: At one of its ends the junction is not consistent with the germline gene, which may arise from a read error. The V and J genes are TRBV19 and TRBJ2-7; 8 bases are shared with TRBD1. Looked up from germline, CDR1 is LNHDA and CDR2 is SQIVND (reference sequence). The CDR3 is 17 amino acids. The CDR3 is CASSIATGRTGHYEQYF. The CDR3 DNA reads as TGTGCCAGTAGCATAGCCACGGGACGGACAGGGCACTACGAGCAGTACTTC.

The chain combines TRBV28 with TRBJ2-1; the match to TRBD1 covers 9 bases. The trim removed 2 bases at V and 4 bases at J, leaving 3 bases unmatched. Germline V lookup: CDR1 MDHEN, CDR2 SYDVKM. The CDR3 sequence is 15 residues long. CDR3 amino acids: CASSLPGQGYNEQFF. The CDR3 DNA reads TGTGCCAGCAGTTTACCGGGACAGGGTTACAATGAGCAGTTCTTC.

V usage is TRBV5-1 and J usage is TRBJ1-3; weak D call: TRBD1 (6 bases). Germline values: CDR1 SGHRS, CDR2 YFSETQ. V was pared by 3 bases and J by 1 base, with 20 bases between. This CDR3 region has 18 residues. The chain's CDR3 is CASSSGMDRIESGNTIYF. The CDR3 DNA follows: TGCGCCAGCAGCTCAGGGATGGACAGAATTGAGTCTGGAAACACCATATATTTT.

The chain carries TRBV6-2 or TRBV6-3 and TRBJ1-4; tentative D call: TRBD1 (5 bases). CDR1 MNHEY and CDR2 SVGEGT come from the germline V gene. The CDR3 has 18 amino acids. Trimming took off 0 bases at V and 8 bases at J, with 22 bases between the two ends. The DNA for the CDR3 is TGTGCCAGCAGTTACTCGATTCTAATAGGCCAGGGTGACGAAAAACTGTTTTTT. This gives the protein CASSYSILIGQGDEKLFF.

V gene TRBV5-4 combines with J gene TRBJ2-5; TRBD1 matches at 10 bases. Germline CDR1 reads SGHNT; CDR2 reads YYREEE (reference sequence). The CDR3 sequence is 15 residues long. V was pared by 1 base and J by 5 bases, with 5 bases of the junction left unmatched. The CDR3 loop is CASSLRDRGWETQYF. In nucleotides, the CDR3 is TGTGCCAGCAGCTTGCGGGACAGGGGATGGGAGACCCAGTACTTC.

The V gene is TRBV5-1, the J gene TRBJ2-3, with 9 bases identical to TRBD2. Germline V gene lookup returns CDR1 SGHRS and CDR2 YFSETQ. Trimming cost V 4 bases and J 5 bases; bases outside gene matches: 8. This CDR3 is 15 amino acids long. This chain's CDR3 is CASSPIAGVKDTQYF. CDR3 bases: TGCGCCAGCAGCCCTATAGCGGGGGTTAAAGATACGCAGTATTTT. The variable domain in full, completed from reference TRBV5-1 and TRBJ2-3, reads KAGVTQTPRYLIKTRGQQVTLSCSPISGHRSVSWYQQTPGQGLQFLFEYFSETQRNKGNFPGRFSGRQFSNSRSEMNVSTLELGDSALYLCASSPIAGVKDTQYFGPGTRLTVL.

V gene TRBV19 combines with J gene TRBJ2-7; 9 bases fit TRBD1. With V trimmed by 3 bases and J by 0 bases, 3 bases remained unmatched. Germline CDR1 and CDR2: LNHDA and SQIVND (reference sequence). The length of the CDR3 is 15 residues. As DNA, the CDR3 is TGTGCCAGTAGTATGGGGACAGGGCCCTCCTACGAGCAGTACTTC. Translated: CASSMGTGPSYEQYF.

V gene TRBV15 combines with J gene TRBJ1-1, with 8 positions matching TRBD1. The germline gives CDR1 LNHNV, CDR2 YYDKDF (reference sequence). J gave up 0 bases and V 3 bases, and 15 bases lay outside the gene matches. There are 19 residues in the CDR3. CDR3 nucleotide sequence: TGTGCCACCAGCAGGAACCCAGGGGGCAAATGGATCATGAACACTGAAGCTTTCTTT. It codes for CATSRNPGGKWIMNTEAFF.

A few counts support this clone. J is TRBJ1-5 and V is TRBV7-3; D remains ambiguous. The germline V gene encodes CDR1 SGHTA and CDR2 FQGTGA. The CDR3 has 13 amino acids. Trimming left V 5 bases short and J 2 bases short, with 7 bases between. The CDR3: CASSREGNQPQHF. In DNA form, the CDR3 reads TGTGCCAGCAGCCGGGAGGGCAATCAGCCCCAGCATTTT.

The chain combines TRBV3-1 (or the pseudogene TRBV3-2) with TRBJ1-2; the D is unclear. The V and J ends lost 4 bases and 6 bases respectively, with 15 bases between them. In germline, CDR1 is LGHDT, CDR2 YNNKEL (reference sequence). The CDR3 has 14 residues. The chain's CDR3 is CASSPSGFLDGYTF. The CDR3 bases are TGTGCCAGCAGCCCCTCGGGGTTCCTGGATGGCTACACCTTC.

V gene TRBV11-3 combines with J gene TRBJ2-3; D not certain. CDR3 length equals 13 residues. The germline V and J ends were trimmed by 8 bases and 1 base, with 10 bases remaining between them. Germline V lookup: CDR1 SGHNT, CDR2 YENEEA. The CDR3 DNA reads as TGTGCCAGCGGCAAAGAAGGCACAGATACGCAGTATTTT. Translated, it gives CASGKEGTDTQYF.

The chain employs TRBV5-1 and TRBJ2-2; TRBD2 agrees at 8 bases. After removal of 2 bases from V and 2 bases from J, the junction contained 2 bases not matched to a gene. The CDR3 is 15 amino acids. Germline values: CDR1 SGHRS, CDR2 YFSETQ. This CDR3 reads CASSLAGVNTGELFF. CDR3 DNA: TGCGCCAGCAGCTTAGCGGGAGTAAACACCGGGGAGCTGTTTTTT.

V and J are TRBV19 and TRBJ1-1, with D maybe TRBD1 (6 bases). Per the germline V gene, CDR1 is LNHDA and CDR2 is SQIVND (reference sequence). The CDR3 spans 17 residues. The germline V and J ends were trimmed by 1 base and 4 bases, with 19 bases remaining between them. DNA of the CDR3: TGTGCCAGTAGTATAGCGGGGGGCGAGAATTATCGCACTGAAGCTTTCTTT. Translating gives CASSIAGGENYRTEAFF.

This clone was observed a single time. The V gene is TRBV10-1, the J gene TRBJ1-1, with 9 bases identical to TRBD1. This CDR3 region has 17 residues. The trim removed 4 bases at V and 4 bases at J, leaving 13 bases unmatched. Germline V gene lookup returns CDR1 WNHNN and CDR2 SYGVQD (reference sequence). The CDR3 protein is CASSVQPTTGGATEAFF. The CDR3, as DNA: TGCGCCAGCAGTGTGCAACCCACGACAGGGGGGGCCACTGAAGCTTTCTTT.

This rearrangement joins TRBV9 to TRBJ2-1; a possible D gene is TRBD2 (5 bases). Germline CDR1 and CDR2: SGDLS and YYNGEE. V lost 3 bases and J lost 2, with 15 bases in between. CDR3 size: 16 residues. CDR3 in amino acids: CASSARTLAPYNEQFF. The CDR3 nucleotides read TGTGCCAGCAGCGCACGGACGCTAGCCCCCTACAATGAGCAGTTCTTC.

This clone was observed at least ten times. The chain has TRBV7-9 and TRBJ2-5; 11 bases are shared with TRBD2. Per germline, CDR1 SEHNR and CDR2 FQNEAQ (reference sequence). Trimming at V came to 3 bases and at J to 3 bases, leaving 3 bases not matched to a gene. CDR3 length: 15 residues. The chain's CDR3 is CASSFLAGGKETQYF. The CDR3 DNA is TGTGCCAGCAGCTTTCTAGCGGGGGGTAAAGAGACCCAGTACTTC.

This rearrangement joins TRBV19 to TRBJ2-7; 11 bases are shared with TRBD1. V lost 8 bases to trimming and J lost 1 base; unmatched junction nucleotides: 22. The CDR3 consists of 20 residues. Germline V CDR1 and CDR2: LNHDA, SQIVND (reference sequence). CDR3 protein: CASARSAYGGGTGGSYEQYF. The CDR3 DNA sequence: TGTGCCAGTGCCCGCTCAGCTTATGGGGGTGGGACAGGGGGTTCCTACGAGCAGTACTTC. Full variable domain (rest looked up from reference TRBV19 and TRBJ2-7): DGGITQSPKYLFRKEGQNVTLSCEQNLNHDAMYWYRQDPGQGLRLIYYSQIVNDFQKGDIAEGYSVSREKKESFPLTVTSAQKNPTAFYLCASARSAYGGGTGGSYEQYFGPGTRLTVT.

J is TRBJ2-7 and V is TRBV10-3, with D perhaps TRBD1 (6 bases). The CDR3 runs to 15 residues. Germline V CDR1 and CDR2: ENHRY, SYGVKD. V lost 0 bases and J lost 4, with 13 bases in between. The CDR3 reads CAISESVRGLYEQYF. For the CDR3, the DNA is TGTGCCATCAGTGAGTCGGTCAGGGGCCTATACGAGCAGTACTTC.

V usage is TRBV7-9 and J usage is TRBJ2-6, with 9 bases lining up with TRBD1. Per the germline V gene, CDR1 is SEHNR and CDR2 is FQNEAQ (reference sequence). CDR3 size: 18 residues. V was pared by 1 base and J by 3 bases, with 7 bases of the junction left unmatched. The CDR3 nucleotides read TGTGCCAGCAGCTTAGTTGGGACAGGGTTCTTTGGGGCCAACGTCCTGACTTTC. As protein: CASSLVGTGFFGANVLTF.